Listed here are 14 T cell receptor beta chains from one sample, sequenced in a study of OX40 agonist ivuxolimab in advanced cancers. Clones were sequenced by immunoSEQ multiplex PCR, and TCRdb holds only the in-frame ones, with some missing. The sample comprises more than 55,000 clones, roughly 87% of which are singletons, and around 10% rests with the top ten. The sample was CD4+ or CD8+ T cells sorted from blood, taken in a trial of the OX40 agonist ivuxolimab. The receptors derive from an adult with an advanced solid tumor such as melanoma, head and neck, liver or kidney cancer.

CDR3 coding DNA: TGTGCCAGCAGCGCCGGGACAGGGTACAATGAGCAGTTCTTC. Its translation: CASSAGTGYNEQFF. The V gene is TRBV9, the J gene TRBJ2-1; 9 bases are shared with TRBD1. This CDR3 comprises 14 residues. Trimming took 3 bases from V and 4 from J; bases not matched to a gene: 2. Germline V gene lookup returns CDR1 SGDLS and CDR2 YYNGEE.

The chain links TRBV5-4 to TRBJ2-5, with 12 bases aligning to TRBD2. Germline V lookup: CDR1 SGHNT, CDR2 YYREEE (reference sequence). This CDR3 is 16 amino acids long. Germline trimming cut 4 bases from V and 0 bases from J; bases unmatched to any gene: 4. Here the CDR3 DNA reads TGTGCCAGCAGCCCGGGGACTAGCGGGTACCAAGAGACCCAGTACTTC. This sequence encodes CASSPGTSGYQETQYF.

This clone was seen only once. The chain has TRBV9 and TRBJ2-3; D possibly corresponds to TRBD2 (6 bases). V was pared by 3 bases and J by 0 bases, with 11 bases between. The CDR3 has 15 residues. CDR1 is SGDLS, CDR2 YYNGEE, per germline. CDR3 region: CASSAPSASTDTQYF. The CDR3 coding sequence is TGTGCCAGCAGCGCCCCTAGCGCCAGCACAGATACGCAGTATTTT.

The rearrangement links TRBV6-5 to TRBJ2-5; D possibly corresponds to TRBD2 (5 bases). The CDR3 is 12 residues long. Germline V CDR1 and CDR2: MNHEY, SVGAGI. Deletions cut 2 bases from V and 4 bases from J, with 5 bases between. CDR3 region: CASSYEGETQYF. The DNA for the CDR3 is TGTGCCAGCAGTTACGAGGGAGAGACCCAGTACTTC.

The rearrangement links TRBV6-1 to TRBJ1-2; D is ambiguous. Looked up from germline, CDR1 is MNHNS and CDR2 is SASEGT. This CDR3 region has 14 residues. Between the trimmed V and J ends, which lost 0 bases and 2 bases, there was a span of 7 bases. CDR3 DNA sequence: TGTGCCAGCAGTGAAGCAGGGAGGAACTATGGCTACACCTTC. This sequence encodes CASSEAGRNYGYTF.

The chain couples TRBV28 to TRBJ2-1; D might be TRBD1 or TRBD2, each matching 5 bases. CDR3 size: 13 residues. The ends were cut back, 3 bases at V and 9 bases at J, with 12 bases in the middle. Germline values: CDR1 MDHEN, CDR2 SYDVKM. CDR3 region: CASSLGDFGEQFF. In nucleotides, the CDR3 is TGTGCCAGCAGTTTGGGGGATTTCGGTGAGCAGTTCTTC.

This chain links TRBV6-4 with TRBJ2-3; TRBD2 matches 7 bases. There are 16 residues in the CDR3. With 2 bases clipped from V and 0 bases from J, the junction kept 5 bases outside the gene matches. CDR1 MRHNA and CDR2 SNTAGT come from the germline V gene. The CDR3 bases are TGTGCCAGCAGTGACCCGCTGGGGGGGAGCACAGATACGCAGTATTTT. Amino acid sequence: CASSDPLGGSTDTQYF.

The CDR3 spells CASSVEGEDTQYF. CDR3 DNA sequence: TGTGCCAGCAGCGTAGAGGGTGAAGATACGCAGTATTTT. This chain joins TRBV9 and TRBJ2-3; D gene uncertain. The germline gives CDR1 SGDLS, CDR2 YYNGEE. The CDR3 loop spans 13 amino acids. Trimming stripped 0 bases from V and 5 bases from J, with 7 bases between.

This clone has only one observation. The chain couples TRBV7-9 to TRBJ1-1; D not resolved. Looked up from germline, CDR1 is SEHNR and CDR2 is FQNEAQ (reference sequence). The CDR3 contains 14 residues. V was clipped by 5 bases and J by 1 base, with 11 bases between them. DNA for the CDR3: TGTGCCAGCAGCCCCGCTGGAGGGAACACTGAAGCTTTCTTT. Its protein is CASSPAGGNTEAFF.

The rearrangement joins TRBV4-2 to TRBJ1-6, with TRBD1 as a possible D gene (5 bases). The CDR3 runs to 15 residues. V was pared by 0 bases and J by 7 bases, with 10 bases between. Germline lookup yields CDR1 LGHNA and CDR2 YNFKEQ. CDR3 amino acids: CASSQELGANSPLHF. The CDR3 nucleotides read TGTGCCAGCAGCCAAGAATTAGGGGCGAATTCACCCCTCCACTTT.

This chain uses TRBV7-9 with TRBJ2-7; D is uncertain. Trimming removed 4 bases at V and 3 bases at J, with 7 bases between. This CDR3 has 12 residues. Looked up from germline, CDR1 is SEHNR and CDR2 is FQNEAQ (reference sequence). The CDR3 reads CASSSVIYEQYF. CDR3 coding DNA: TGTGCCAGCAGCTCCGTCATCTACGAGCAGTACTTC.

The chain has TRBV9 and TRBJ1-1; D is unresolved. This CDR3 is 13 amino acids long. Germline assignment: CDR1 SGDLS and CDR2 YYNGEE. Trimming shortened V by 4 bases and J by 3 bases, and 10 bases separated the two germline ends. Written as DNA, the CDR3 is TGTGCCAGCAGCCCCCCCGCGGACACTGAAGCTTTCTTT. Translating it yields CASSPPADTEAFF.

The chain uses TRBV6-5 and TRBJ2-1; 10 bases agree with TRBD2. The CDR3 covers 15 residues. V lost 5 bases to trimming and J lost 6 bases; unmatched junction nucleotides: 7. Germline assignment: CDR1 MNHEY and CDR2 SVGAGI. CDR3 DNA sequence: TGTGCCAGCAGTCTAGCGGGAGAACAAGTCAATGAGCAGTTCTTC. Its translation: CASSLAGEQVNEQFF.

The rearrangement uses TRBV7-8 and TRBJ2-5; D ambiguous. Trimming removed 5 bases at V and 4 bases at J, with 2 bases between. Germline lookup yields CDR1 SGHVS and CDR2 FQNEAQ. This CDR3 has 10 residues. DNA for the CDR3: TGTGCCAGCAGCCGAGAGACCCAGTACTTC. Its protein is CASSRETQYF.